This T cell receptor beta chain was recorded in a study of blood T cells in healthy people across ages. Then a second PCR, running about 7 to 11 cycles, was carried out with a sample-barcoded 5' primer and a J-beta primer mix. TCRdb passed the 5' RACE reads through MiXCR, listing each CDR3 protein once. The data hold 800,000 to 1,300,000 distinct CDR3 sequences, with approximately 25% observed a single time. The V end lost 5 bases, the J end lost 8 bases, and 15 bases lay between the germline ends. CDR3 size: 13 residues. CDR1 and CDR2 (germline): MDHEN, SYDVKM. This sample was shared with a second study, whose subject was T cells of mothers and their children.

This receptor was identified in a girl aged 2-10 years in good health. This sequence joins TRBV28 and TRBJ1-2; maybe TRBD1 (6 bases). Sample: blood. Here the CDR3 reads CASSPLRGLGYTF. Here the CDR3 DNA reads TGTGCCAGCAGTCCCCTGCGGGGGCTAGGCTACACCTTC.